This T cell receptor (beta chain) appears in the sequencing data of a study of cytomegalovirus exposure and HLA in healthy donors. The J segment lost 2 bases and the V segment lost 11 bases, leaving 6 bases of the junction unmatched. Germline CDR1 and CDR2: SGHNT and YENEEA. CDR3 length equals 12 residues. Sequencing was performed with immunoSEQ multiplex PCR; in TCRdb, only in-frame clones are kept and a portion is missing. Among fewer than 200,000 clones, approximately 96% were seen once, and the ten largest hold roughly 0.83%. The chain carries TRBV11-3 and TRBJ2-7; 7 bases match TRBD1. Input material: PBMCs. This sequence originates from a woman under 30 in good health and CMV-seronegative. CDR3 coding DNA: TGTGCCTCGGGACAGTCTCCCTACGAGCAGTACTTC. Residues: CASGQSPYEQYF.